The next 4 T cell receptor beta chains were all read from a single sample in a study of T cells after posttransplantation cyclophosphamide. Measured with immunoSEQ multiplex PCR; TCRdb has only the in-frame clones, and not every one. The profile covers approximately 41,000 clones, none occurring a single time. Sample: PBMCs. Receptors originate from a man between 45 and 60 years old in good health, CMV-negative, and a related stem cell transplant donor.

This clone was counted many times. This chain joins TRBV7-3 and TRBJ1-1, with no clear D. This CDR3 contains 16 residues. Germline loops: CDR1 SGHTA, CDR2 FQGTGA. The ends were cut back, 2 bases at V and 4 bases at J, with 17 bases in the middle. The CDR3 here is CASSLLPLTFSTEAFF. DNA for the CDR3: TGTGCCAGCAGCTTATTGCCCCTTACCTTTAGCACTGAAGCTTTCTTT. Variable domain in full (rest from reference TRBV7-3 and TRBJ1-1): GAGVSQTPSNKVTEKGKYVELRCDPISGHTALYWYRQSLGQGPEFLIYFQGTGAADDSGLPNDRFFAVRPEGSVSTLKIQRTERGDSAVYLCASSLLPLTFSTEAFFGQGTRLTVV.

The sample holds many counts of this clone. The CDR3 DNA is TGTGCCAGCAGCTTAACCGGGACAGGGAACTCACCCCTCCACTTT. Amino acids: CASSLTGTGNSPLHF. The J gene is TRBJ1-6, the V gene TRBV11-2; 9 bases agree with TRBD1. This CDR3 is 15 amino acids long. V lost 2 bases, J lost 10 bases, and 6 bases stayed unmatched. Germline CDR1 SGHAT, CDR2 FQNNGV.

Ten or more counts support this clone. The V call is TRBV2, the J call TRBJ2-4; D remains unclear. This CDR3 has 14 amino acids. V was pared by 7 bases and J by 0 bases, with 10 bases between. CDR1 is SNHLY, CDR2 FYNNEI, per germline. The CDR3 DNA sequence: TGTGCCAGCACTCAGACTCTAGCCAAAAACATTCAGTACTTC. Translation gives CASTQTLAKNIQYF.

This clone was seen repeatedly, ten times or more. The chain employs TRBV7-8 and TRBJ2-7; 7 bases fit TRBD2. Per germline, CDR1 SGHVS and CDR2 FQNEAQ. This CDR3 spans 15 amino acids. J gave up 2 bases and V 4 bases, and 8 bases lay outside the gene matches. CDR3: CASSYRGVIPYEQYF. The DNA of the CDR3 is TGTGCCAGCAGCTACCGGGGGGTTATTCCCTACGAGCAGTACTTC. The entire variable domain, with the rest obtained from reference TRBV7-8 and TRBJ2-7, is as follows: GAGVSQSPRYKVAKRGQDVALRCDPISGHVSLFWYQQALGQGPEFLTYFQNEAQLDKSGLPSDRFFAERPEGSVSTLKIQRTQQEDSAVYLCASSYRGVIPYEQYFGPGTRLTVT.